In this sample, the clone carrying this T cell receptor beta chain turned up a few times. Its antigen is unknown. TCRdb re-called the 5' RACE reads through MiXCR, storing one row per CDR3 protein. The repertoire has about 130,000 distinct CDR3 sequences, almost 9% of them found once; the top ten carry around 40%. CDR1 and CDR2 (germline): SGHVS, FNYEAQ. Trimming cost V 4 bases and J 8 bases, with 14 bases left between them. The CDR3 covers 13 residues. This specimen comes from a study of T cells after yellow fever vaccination. Study results and caveats: Booster samples showed a return of most primary-vaccination clones (around 95% CD4, over 70% CD8). A secondary response was less intense yet reached its peak sooner, at day 5 versus 15.

The rearrangement joins TRBV7-6 to TRBJ1-2, with D unresolved. The TCR originated in a man between 18 and 35 years old who received the YFV17D yellow fever vaccine. The specimen was CD8+ T cells sorted from PBMCs, collected on the day of the yellow fever booster vaccination. DNA of the CDR3: TGTGCCAGCAGCTCCACTGGGCTCGGGGGCTACACCTTC. Translated, it gives CASSSTGLGGYTF.